The table lists the clone carrying this T cell receptor beta chain with many counts. Amplification targeted TCR beta CDR3 regions from RNA transcripts. HTBI primers were the set used in a first-round RT-PCR of the TCR CDR3. MiXCR, run by TCRdb on the multiplex PCR reads, gives a single entry per CDR3 protein. Here the sample spans 360,000 or so distinct CDR3 sequences, 19% being singletons. The CDR3 loop spans 15 amino acids. V was pared by 1 base and J by 5 bases, with 14 bases between. CDR1 SGHVS and CDR2 FQNEAQ come from the germline V gene. The data originate from a study of T cells in Graves' hyperthyroidism and ophthalmopathy. Diagnoses were made from clinical symptoms, serum measures (thyroxine and TRAb), thyroid ultrasound and orbital computed tomography.

The V gene is TRBV7-8, the J gene TRBJ2-5; D unresolved. The receptor comes from a woman aged 18-29 years with Graves' hyperthyroidism. Sequencing was carried out using blood. The CDR3 DNA sequence: TGTGCCAGCAGCTTAGAGGCCAGAAATCCGGAGACCCAGTACTTC. The encoded protein is CASSLEARNPETQYF.